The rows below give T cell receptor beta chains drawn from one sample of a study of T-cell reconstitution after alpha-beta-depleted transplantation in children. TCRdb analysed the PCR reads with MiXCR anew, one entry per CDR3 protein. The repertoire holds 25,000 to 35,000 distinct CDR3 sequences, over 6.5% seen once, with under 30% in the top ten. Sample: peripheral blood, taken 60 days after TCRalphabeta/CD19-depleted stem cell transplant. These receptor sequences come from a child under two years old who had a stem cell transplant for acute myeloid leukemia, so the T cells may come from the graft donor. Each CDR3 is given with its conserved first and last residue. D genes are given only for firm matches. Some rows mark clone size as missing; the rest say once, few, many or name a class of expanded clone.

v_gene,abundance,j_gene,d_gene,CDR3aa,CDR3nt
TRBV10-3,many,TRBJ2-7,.,CAISGEGGLDEQYF,TGTGCCATCAGTGGCGAGGGGGGGCTTGACGAGCAGTACTTC
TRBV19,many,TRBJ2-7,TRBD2,CASSTRGTSDYEQYF,TGTGCCAGTAGTACGAGGGGGACTAGCGACTACGAGCAGTACTTC
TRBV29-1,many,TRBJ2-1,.,CSAEPNEQFF,TGCAGCGCGGAGCCCAATGAGCAGTTCTTC
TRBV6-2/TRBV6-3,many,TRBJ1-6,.,CASSWTGGDSPLHF,TGTGCCAGCAGTTGGACCGGAGGAGATTCACCCCTCCACTTT
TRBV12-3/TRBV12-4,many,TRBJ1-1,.,CASSLRGVVAAFF,TGTGCCAGCAGTTTACGGGGGGTGGTGGCAGCTTTCTTT
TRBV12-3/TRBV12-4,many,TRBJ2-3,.,CASSFSVGTRLTSQYF,TGTGCCAGCAGTTTCTCTGTGGGGACAAGGCTCACTTCGCAGTATTTT
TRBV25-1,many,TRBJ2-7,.,CASSEYRGGYEQYF,TGTGCCAGCAGTGAATACAGGGGGGGATACGAGCAGTACTTC
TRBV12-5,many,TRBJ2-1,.,CEPTGLRGNNEQFF,TGTGAACCCACAGGGTTAAGGGGGAACAATGAGCAGTTCTTC
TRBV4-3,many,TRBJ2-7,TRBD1,CASSQAGQEDDEQYF,TGCGCCAGCAGCCAAGCAGGACAGGAGGACGACGAGCAGTACTTC
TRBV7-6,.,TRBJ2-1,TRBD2,CASSVLAGGISEQFF,TGTGCCAGCAGCGTCCTAGCGGGGGGGATCAGTGAGCAGTTCTTC
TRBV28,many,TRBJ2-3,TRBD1,CASSVLGQTDTQYF,TGTGCCAGCAGTGTCTTGGGACAGACAGATACGCAGTATTTT
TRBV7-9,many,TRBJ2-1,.,CASSLPNEQFF,TGTGCCAGCAGCCTCCCCAATGAGCAGTTCTTC
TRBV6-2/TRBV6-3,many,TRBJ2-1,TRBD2,CASSTTSGREDEQFF,TGTGCCAGCAGTACCACTAGCGGGAGGGAGGATGAGCAGTTCTTC
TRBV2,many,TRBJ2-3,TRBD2,CASVRLAGSDTQYF,TGTGCCAGCGTCCGTCTAGCGGGGTCAGATACGCAGTATTTT
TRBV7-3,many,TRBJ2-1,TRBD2,CASSRVGTSGRGSYNEQFF,TGTGCCAGCAGCAGGGTAGGGACTAGCGGGAGGGGCTCCTACAATGAGCAGTTCTTC
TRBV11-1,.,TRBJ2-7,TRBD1,CASSSGTGGRGSYEQYF,TGTGCCAGCAGCTCCGGGACAGGGGGTAGGGGTTCTTACGAGCAGTACTTC
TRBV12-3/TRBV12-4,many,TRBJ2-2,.,CASSLVRGKVNTGELFF,TGTGCCAGCAGTTTAGTTAGGGGGAAAGTGAACACCGGGGAGCTGTTTTTT
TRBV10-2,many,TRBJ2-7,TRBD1,CASSDSDRGNYEQYF,TGCGCCAGCAGTGATTCCGACAGGGGGAACTACGAGCAGTACTTC
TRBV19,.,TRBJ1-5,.,CASSIGQYQPQHF,TGTGCCAGTAGTATAGGACAGTATCAGCCCCAGCATTTT
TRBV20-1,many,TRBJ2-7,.,CSASRDPTRGEQYF,TGCAGTGCTAGCCGGGACCCGACGCGAGGAGAGCAGTACTTC
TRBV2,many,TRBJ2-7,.,CASATSYEQYF,TGTGCCAGCGCAACCTCCTACGAGCAGTACTTC
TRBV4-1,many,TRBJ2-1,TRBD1,CASNNWDRAGNEQFF,TGCGCCAGCAACAACTGGGACAGGGCTGGGAATGAGCAGTTCTTC
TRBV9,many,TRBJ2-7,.,CASSVSVLALSYEQYF,TGTGCCAGCAGCGTATCTGTCCTAGCGCTCTCCTACGAGCAGTACTTC
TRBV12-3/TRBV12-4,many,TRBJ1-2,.,CASSSDIPYGYTF,TGTGCCAGCAGTTCGGACATTCCGTATGGCTACACCTTC
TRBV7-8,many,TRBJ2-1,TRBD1,CASSFEQGVRQFF,TGTGCCAGCAGCTTTGAACAGGGGGTGCGTCAGTTCTTC
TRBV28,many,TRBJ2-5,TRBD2,CASSPTSEQETQYF,TGTGCCAGCAGCCCGACTAGCGAGCAAGAGACCCAGTACTTC
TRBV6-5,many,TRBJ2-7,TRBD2,CASSYLRGENEQYF,TGTGCCAGCAGTTACTTACGGGGGGAGAACGAGCAGTACTTC
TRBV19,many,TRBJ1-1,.,CASTYGEGNTEAFF,TGTGCCAGTACTTACGGCGAGGGGAACACTGAAGCTTTCTTT
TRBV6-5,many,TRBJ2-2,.,CASSYSRPGAGELFF,TGTGCCAGCAGTTACTCGAGGCCTGGGGCCGGGGAGCTGTTTTTT
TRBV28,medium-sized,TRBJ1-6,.,CASSPGDGGSYNSPLHF,TGTGCCAGCAGTCCAGGGGATGGGGGCTCCTATAATTCACCCCTCCACTTT
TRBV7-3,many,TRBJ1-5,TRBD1,CASSFAGTDYNQPQHF,TGTGCCAGCAGCTTCGCTGGGACAGACTACAATCAGCCCCAGCATTTT
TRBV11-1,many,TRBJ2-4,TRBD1,CASSKTGTGNIEAKNIQYF,TGTGCCAGCAGCAAGACCGGGACAGGGAATATAGAAGCCAAAAACATTCAGTACTTC
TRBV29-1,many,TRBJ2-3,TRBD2,CSVDLARLAELTDTQYF,TGCAGCGTTGACCTCGCTCGACTAGCGGAGCTCACAGATACGCAGTATTTT
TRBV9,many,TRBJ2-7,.,CASSVGGGPPYEQYF,TGTGCCAGCAGCGTAGGGGGGGGGCCTCCCTACGAGCAGTACTTC
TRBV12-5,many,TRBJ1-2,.,CASGLPRDTPNYGYTF,TGTGCTAGTGGTTTGCCACGGGACACTCCTAACTATGGCTACACCTTC
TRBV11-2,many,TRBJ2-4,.,CASSLVGVNIQYF,TGTGCCAGCAGCTTAGTGGGGGTAAACATTCAGTACTTC
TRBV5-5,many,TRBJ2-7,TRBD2,CASSLDVAGVSQYF,TGTGCCAGCAGCTTGGATGTAGCGGGGGTTTCGCAGTACTTC
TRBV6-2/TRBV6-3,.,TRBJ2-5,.,CASSSEGAEEETQYF,TGTGCCAGCAGTAGCGAAGGGGCGGAGGAAGAGACCCAGTACTTC
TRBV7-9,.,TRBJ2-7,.,CASSLGEREFYEQYF,TGTGCCAGCAGCTTAGGTGAAAGGGAATTCTACGAGCAGTACTTC
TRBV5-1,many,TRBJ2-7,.,CASSFQGPEQYF,TGCGCCAGCAGCTTTCAGGGGCCCGAGCAGTACTTC
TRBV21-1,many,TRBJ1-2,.,CASSKDLRGYTF,TGTGCCAGCAGCAAGGACCTTCGGGGCTACACCTTC
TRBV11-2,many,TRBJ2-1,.,CASSLDGGPYNEQFF,TGTGCCAGCAGCTTAGACGGGGGGCCGTACAATGAGCAGTTCTTC
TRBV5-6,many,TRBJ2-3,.,CASSTLRGPGTDTQYF,TGTGCCAGCAGCACCCTTCGGGGGCCGGGAACAGATACGCAGTATTTT
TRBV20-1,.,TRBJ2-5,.,CSARDRGRGQETQYF,TGCAGTGCTAGAGATCGGGGGAGGGGGCAAGAGACCCAGTACTTC
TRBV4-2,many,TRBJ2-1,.,CASSQAVRAHNEQFF,TGTGCCAGCAGCCAAGCGGTGCGGGCCCACAATGAGCAGTTCTTC
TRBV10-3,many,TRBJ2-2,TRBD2,CATRETVTGELFF,TGTGCCACGCGGGAGACGGTTACCGGGGAGCTGTTTTTT
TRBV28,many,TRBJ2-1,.,CATVDGLVDEQFF,TGTGCCACAGTGGACGGGTTGGTCGATGAGCAGTTCTTC
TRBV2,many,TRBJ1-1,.,CASSVPGLEAFF,TGTGCCAGCAGTGTACCGGGACTTGAGGCTTTCTTT
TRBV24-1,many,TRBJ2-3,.,CATSDRQFLDTQYF,TGTGCCACCAGTGATCGACAGTTTTTGGATACGCAGTATTTT
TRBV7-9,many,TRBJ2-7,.,CASSLIQYEQYF,TGTGCCAGCAGCTTAATCCAGTACGAGCAGTACTTC
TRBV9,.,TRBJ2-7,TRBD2,CASSPGGYPNEQYF,TGTGCCAGCAGCCCCGGGGGGTACCCCAACGAGCAGTACTTC
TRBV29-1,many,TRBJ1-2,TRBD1,CSVLGQGANGYTF,TGCAGCGTTTTGGGACAGGGGGCAAATGGCTACACCTTC
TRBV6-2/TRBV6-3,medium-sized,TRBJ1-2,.,CASSYPEVGYTF,TGTGCCAGCAGTTACCCCGAGGTCGGCTACACCTTC
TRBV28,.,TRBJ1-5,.,CASSLRGSFSNQPQHF,TGTGCCAGCAGTTTACGCGGCAGTTTTAGCAATCAGCCCCAGCATTTT